These 20 T cell receptor beta chains originate from one sample sequenced in a study of cytomegalovirus exposure and HLA in healthy donors. Vbeta (60) and Jbeta (13) primers were used in the PCR. The table came from immunoSEQ multiplex PCR; TCRdb's copy has only in-frame clones and leaves some out. The sample yields 150,000 to 200,000 clones, about 84% seen once. The source material was PBMCs. These TCRs come from a man between 18 and 29 years old in good health and CMV-seronegative.

This clone turned up a few times. The chain recombines TRBV11-2 with TRBJ2-7; 12 bases match TRBD2. Germline CDR1 reads SGHAT; CDR2 reads FQNNGV. V gave up 6 bases and J gave up 4 bases; unmatched junction bases: 7. The CDR3 runs 15 residues. The CDR3 reads CASRGLAGNWYEQYF. The CDR3 DNA is TGTGCCAGCAGGGGACTAGCGGGCAATTGGTACGAGCAGTACTTC.

This chain uses TRBV6-1 with TRBJ2-7; 9 bases fit TRBD1. V lost 6 bases to trimming and J lost 4 bases; unmatched junction nucleotides: 7. Germline V gene lookup returns CDR1 MNHNS and CDR2 SASEGT. The CDR3 runs 14 residues. The DNA of the CDR3 is TGTGCCAGCAGATCCGGGACAGGGACGTACGAGCAGTACTTC. Residues: CASRSGTGTYEQYF.

V is TRBV7-9 and J is TRBJ2-3; maybe TRBD2 (5 bases). The CDR3 runs to 15 residues. The germline CDR1 and CDR2 sequences are SEHNR and FQNEAQ (reference sequence). The V end was cut by 0 bases, the J end by 4 bases, with 11 bases between. The CDR3 bases are TGTGCCAGCAGCTTAGCAACCGGGATGGCAGATACGCAGTATTTT. Amino acids: CASSLATGMADTQYF.

The sample holds a few counts of this clone. The rearrangement links TRBV6-5 to TRBJ1-1, with 9 bases lining up with TRBD1. Germline-derived CDR1 and CDR2 are MNHEY and SVGAGI. J lost 4 bases, V lost 6 bases, and 6 bases had no gene match. CDR3 length: 14 amino acids. The CDR3 here is CASSPGQGSTEAFF. The CDR3 bases are TGTGCCAGCAGCCCCGGACAGGGGAGCACTGAAGCTTTCTTT.

The rearrangement links TRBV14 to TRBJ2-1; D unresolved. With 6 bases removed from V and 5 bases from J, the gap between germline ends came to 14 bases. This CDR3 region has 14 residues. CDR1 and CDR2 from the germline V gene are SGHDN and FVKESK. The CDR3 DNA is TGTGCCAGCAGTCTAAGTAACCAAAACAATGAGCAGTTCTTC. Encoded protein: CASSLSNQNNEQFF. Combining the CDR3 with reference TRBV14 and TRBJ2-1 gives the whole variable domain EAGVTQFPSHSVIEKGQTVTLRCDPISGHDNLYWYRRVMGKEIKFLLHFVKESKQDESGMPNNRFLAERTGGTYSTLKVQPAELEDSGVYFCASSLSNQNNEQFFGPGTRLTVL.

The V gene is TRBV9, the J gene TRBJ1-2, with 8 positions matching TRBD1. Germline loops: CDR1 SGDLS, CDR2 YYNGEE. Germline trimming cut 3 bases from V and 3 bases from J; bases unmatched to any gene: 4. This CDR3 has 14 amino acids. The CDR3 loop reads CASSAAQGDYGYTF. CDR3 DNA: TGTGCCAGCAGCGCCGCACAGGGGGACTATGGCTACACCTTC.

The chain uses TRBV6-5 and TRBJ2-3; 11 bases fit TRBD1. Germline V gives CDR1 MNHEY, CDR2 SVGAGI. V lost 5 bases, J lost 6 bases, and 4 bases stayed unmatched. This CDR3 spans 14 amino acids. The CDR3 nucleotides read TGTGCCAGCAGTATGGGGACAGGGGGGGATACGCAGTATTTT. Translation gives CASSMGTGGDTQYF.

V gene TRBV27 combines with J gene TRBJ2-3; D is uncertain. The CDR3 totals 15 residues. Per germline, CDR1 MNHEY and CDR2 SMNVEV (reference sequence). With 2 bases removed from V and 1 base from J, the gap between germline ends came to 10 bases. The DNA of the CDR3 is TGTGCCAGCAGTTTAAGAGGCTCGGGCACAGATACGCAGTATTTT. Amino acid sequence: CASSLRGSGTDTQYF.

J is TRBJ2-1 and V is TRBV11-3, with 14 bases matching TRBD2. This CDR3 has 16 amino acids. The germline V gene has CDR1 SGHNT and CDR2 YENEEA. J was trimmed by 7 bases and V by 5 bases; bases with no gene match: 7. Here the CDR3 reads CASSPRGTSGRNEQFF. In DNA, the CDR3 is TGTGCCAGCAGCCCTAGAGGGACTAGCGGGAGAAATGAGCAGTTCTTC.

The rearrangement uses TRBV29-1 and TRBJ1-1; TRBD1 might be the D (5 bases). The germline V and J ends were trimmed by 5 bases and 8 bases, with 12 bases remaining between them. The CDR3 contains 11 residues. CDR1 and CDR2 (germline): SQVTM, ANQGSEA. The CDR3 DNA sequence: TGCAGCGTTCTAACCGGGGGAGAAGCTTTCTTT. Its translation is CSVLTGGEAFF.

The rearrangement links TRBV6-5 to TRBJ2-7; D remains unclear. V gave up 0 bases and J gave up 2 bases, with 8 bases separating them. Germline CDR1 is MNHEY and CDR2 is SVGAGI. CDR3 length: 14 amino acids. The CDR3 DNA reads as TGTGCCAGCAGTTACTCGAGCCTCGCCTACGAGCAGTACTTC. The encoded protein is CASSYSSLAYEQYF.

This clone showed up just once. J is TRBJ2-5 and V is TRBV9, with TRBD2 identical over 12 bases. J gave up 5 bases and V 4 bases, and 9 bases lay outside the gene matches. Germline CDR1 reads SGDLS; CDR2 reads YYNGEE. The CDR3 is 16 residues long. Here the CDR3 reads CASSQNLAGGGETQYF. CDR3 sequence (DNA): TGTGCCAGCAGCCAAAACCTAGCGGGAGGGGGGGAGACCCAGTACTTC.

The J gene is TRBJ2-1, the V gene TRBV5-4; 7 bases fit TRBD2. The CDR3 is 13 amino acids. Germline CDR1 SGHNT, CDR2 YYREEE (reference sequence). The J segment lost 5 bases and the V segment lost 6 bases, leaving 5 bases of the junction unmatched. In nucleotides, the CDR3 is TGTGCCAGCATCGGGACTACTGACAATGAGCAGTTCTTC. Translated, it gives CASIGTTDNEQFF.

Regarding this clone: The same CDR3 arises from other DNA sequences in this sample as well. The chain joins TRBV4-2 to TRBJ1-4; 8 nucleotides align to TRBD1. V lost 0 bases, J lost 5 bases, and 5 bases stayed unmatched. The length of the CDR3 is 16 residues. Germline loops: CDR1 LGHNA, CDR2 YNFKEQ. CDR3 in amino acids: CASSQEGQGANEKLFF. The CDR3 DNA follows: TGTGCCAGCAGCCAAGAGGGGCAGGGGGCCAATGAAAAACTGTTTTTT.

The chain has TRBV5-1 and TRBJ1-2; D may be TRBD1 (6 bases). V was cut by 7 bases and J by 6 bases, with 10 bases left in between. Per germline, CDR1 SGHRS and CDR2 YFSETQ. The CDR3 is 11 amino acids. CDR3 DNA: TGCGCCAGCGGGGGACATGATGGCTACACCTTC. Its protein product is CASGGHDGYTF.

The chain joins TRBV15 to TRBJ1-1; D remains ambiguous. The ends were cut back, 0 bases at V and 1 base at J, with 6 bases in the middle. The germline V gene has CDR1 LNHNV and CDR2 YYDKDF (reference sequence). The CDR3 is 14 residues long. Written as DNA, the CDR3 is TGTGCCACCAGCAGAGAAGCAGGGAACACTGAAGCTTTCTTT. Its translation is CATSREAGNTEAFF. Variable domain in full (rest from reference TRBV15 and TRBJ1-1): DAMVIQNPRYQVTQFGKPVTLSCSQTLNHNVMYWYQQKSSQAPKLLFHYYDKDFNNEADTPDNFQSRRPNTSFCFLDIRSPGLGDTAMYLCATSREAGNTEAFFGQGTRLTVV.

V usage is TRBV25-1 and J usage is TRBJ1-1, with D possibly matching TRBD1 (5 bases). The V and J ends lost 7 bases and 7 bases respectively, with 10 bases between them. The CDR3 spans 11 residues. The germline V gene encodes CDR1 MGHDK and CDR2 SYGVNS. CDR3 DNA sequence: TGTGCCAGCACCCGGGGGATTGAAGCTTTCTTT. Translation: CASTRGIEAFF.

The chain recombines TRBV6-6 with TRBJ2-7, with 10 bases identical to TRBD2. With 4 bases clipped from V and 0 bases from J, the junction kept 6 bases outside the gene matches. The CDR3 contains 16 residues. CDR1 is MNHNY, CDR2 SVGAGI, per germline (reference sequence). CDR3 sequence (DNA): TGTGCCAGCAGTTCTCATACTAGCGGGATCTCCTACGAGCAGTACTTC. Protein: CASSSHTSGISYEQYF.

V and J are TRBV10-3 and TRBJ2-7; D possibly corresponds to TRBD1 (6 bases). CDR1 ENHRY and CDR2 SYGVKD come from the germline V gene. The CDR3 totals 14 residues. V dropped 0 bases and J dropped 4 bases, with 10 bases sitting between them. The CDR3 region is CAISESGGRYEQYF. For the CDR3, the DNA is TGTGCCATCAGTGAGTCAGGGGGTCGGTACGAGCAGTACTTC.

The chain combines TRBV5-4 with TRBJ1-1; TRBD1 aligns across 7 bases. Germline CDR1 SGHNT, CDR2 YYREEE (reference sequence). Germline trimming cut 0 bases from V and 4 bases from J; bases unmatched to any gene: 6. CDR3 length equals 15 residues. For the CDR3, the DNA is TGTGCCAGCAGCTTGGAAACACAGGGGTTCACTGAAGCTTTCTTT. Translation gives CASSLETQGFTEAFF.